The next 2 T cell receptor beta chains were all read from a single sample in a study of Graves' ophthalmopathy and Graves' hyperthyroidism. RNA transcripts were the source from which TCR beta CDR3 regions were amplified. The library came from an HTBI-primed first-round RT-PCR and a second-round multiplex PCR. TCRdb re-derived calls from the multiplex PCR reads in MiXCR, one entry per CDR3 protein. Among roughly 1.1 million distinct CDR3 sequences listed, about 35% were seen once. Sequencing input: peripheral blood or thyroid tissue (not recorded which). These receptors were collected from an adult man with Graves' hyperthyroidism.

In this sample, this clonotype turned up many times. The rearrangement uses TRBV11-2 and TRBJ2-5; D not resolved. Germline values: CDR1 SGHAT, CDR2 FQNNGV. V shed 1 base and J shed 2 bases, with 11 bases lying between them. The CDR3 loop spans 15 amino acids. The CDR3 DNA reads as TGTGCCAGCAGCTTAGCTGGCAGGCGACAAGAGACCCAGTACTTC. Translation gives CASSLAGRRQETQYF.

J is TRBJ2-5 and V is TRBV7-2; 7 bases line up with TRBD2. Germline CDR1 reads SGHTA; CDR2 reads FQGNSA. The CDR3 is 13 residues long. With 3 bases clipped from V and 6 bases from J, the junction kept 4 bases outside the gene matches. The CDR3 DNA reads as TGTGCCAGCAGCTTTGCGGGGGTCCAGACCCAGTACTTC. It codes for CASSFAGVQTQYF.